The clone carrying this TCR beta chain was counted only a few times. Its antigen is unknown. Blood RNA originated from unsorted whole blood, with germline DNA additionally extracted. The V gene's germline CDR1 is MNHEY and CDR2 SVGAGI. The V segment lost 7 bases and the J segment 5 bases; nucleotides outside the gene matches: 9. This CDR3 region has 15 residues. The sample is drawn from a study of tumor-infiltrating lymphocytes in primary liver carcinoma. Study in general: Sample yields, roughly 3.65 to 8 million productive TCRbeta reads, were similar across the tissue types. Study observations and caveats: The study found a significantly higher top-250-clone fraction in tumors than in blood (p = 0.039).

A constant-region primer primed TCR beta cDNA synthesis from 400 to 550 ng of total RNA. Sequencing libraries for TCR beta derived from three nested multiplex PCR rounds that used slightly modified ARM-PCR. In the first two PCR rounds, TRBV1-TRBV30 forward primers were paired with a C-beta reverse primer, and each round lasted about 9 cycles. TCRdb reprocessed the multiplex PCR reads with MiXCR, giving one entry per CDR3 protein. In the table there are 310,000 or so distinct CDR3 sequences, roughly 60% of which are singletons. The chain recombines TRBV6-5 with TRBJ1-1, with TRBD1 matching 11 bases. The clonotype originates from a young woman with primary liver carcinoma and hepatitis B virus infection. Sequencing input: peripheral blood. This CDR3 reads CASTPPGQGVTEAFF. The CDR3 DNA reads as TGTGCCAGCACTCCGCCGGGACAGGGGGTTACTGAAGCTTTCTTT.